This T cell receptor (beta chain) was identified in a study of cytomegalovirus exposure and HLA in healthy donors. The study, taken as a whole, reports: There were some public TCRs occurring in many donors, but most TCR sequences were rare. As was reported, the classifier diagnosed cytomegalovirus status with high specificity and sensitivity. Listed as cytomegalovirus-associated were 164 TCR beta chains. The tendency of first-cohort TCR clusters to co-occur in the 95 to 150 validation repertoires was the finding of a later analysis.

As regards this clone: The antigen remains undetermined.

Sequenced by immunoSEQ multiplex PCR; TCRdb stores in-frame clones only, minus some. The sample holds 95,000 to 150,000 clones; 95% to 97% are singletons and the top ten take 1.5% to 2%. There are 16 residues in the CDR3. Germline V gives CDR1 LNHDA, CDR2 SQIVND (reference sequence). V shed 4 bases and J 1 base; nucleotides not matched to a gene: 7. J is TRBJ2-1 and V is TRBV19; TRBD2 matches at 7 bases. The source is a young man in good health and CMV-seronegative. The material sequenced was PBMCs. CDR3 bases: TGTGCCAGTAGTAAAGGAAGCGGGGCTTCCTACAATGAGCAGTTCTTC. It translates to CASSKGSGASYNEQFF.